This TCR beta chain originates from a study of blood T cell repertoires in COVID-19. Study-level information: Sources were T cells, B-cell-depleted T cells, or PBMCs; the material itself was cDNA or gDNA.

Germline V gives CDR1 SGHTA, CDR2 FQGNSA. The CDR3 loop spans 14 amino acids. The V end lost 2 bases, the J end lost 2 bases, and 8 bases lay between the germline ends. Here immunoSEQ multiplex PCR was the method, and the copy in TCRdb shows in-frame clones only, minus some. This sample carries 200,000 to 250,000 clones, about nine tenths of them seen once, and the ten largest clones take 1.2%. Participants were aged about 18 to 100 years from about 25 US areas. In its sample, this clone was seen once. This receptor was identified in a man younger than 40 who had recovered from COVID-19. The rearrangement joins TRBV7-2 to TRBJ2-3, with D possibly TRBD2 on 6 matching bases. The sequencing sample was made of PBMCs or T cells enriched from blood (not recorded which). The CDR3 protein is CASSLRDSTDTQYF. CDR3 coding DNA: TGTGCCAGCAGCTTAAGGGACTCCACAGATACGCAGTATTTT.